The 8 T cell receptor beta chains reported below all come from one sample, sequenced in a study of cytomegalovirus exposure and HLA in healthy donors. The PCR used 60 Vbeta and 13 Jbeta primers. Only in-frame clones appear in the TCRdb table, and some are missing; sequencing was by immunoSEQ multiplex PCR. The sample includes 100,000 to 140,000 clones, over 65% of them seen just once. The sequenced material came from PBMCs. Every receptor here comes from a woman aged 40 to 50 in good health and CMV-seropositive.

The chain uses TRBV4-2 and TRBJ2-2; D gene uncertain. The length of the CDR3 is 13 residues. Looked up from germline, CDR1 is LGHNA and CDR2 is YNFKEQ. V was pared by 0 bases and J by 8 bases, with 7 bases between. The chain's CDR3 is CASSQDGQGELFF. The CDR3 DNA reads TGTGCCAGCAGCCAAGATGGGCAGGGGGAGCTGTTTTTT.

The chain uses TRBV2 and TRBJ1-2; the D gene is possibly TRBD1 (6 bases). Deletions cut 4 bases from V and 4 bases from J, with 13 bases between. From germline, CDR1 is SNHLY and CDR2 FYNNEI. The CDR3 runs 14 residues. This chain's CDR3 is CASSVQGTSYGYTF. In DNA, the CDR3 is TGTGCCAGCAGTGTACAGGGAACTAGCTATGGCTACACCTTC.

This clone was picked up a small number of times. J is TRBJ2-3 and V is TRBV5-4, with 7 positions matching TRBD2. Germline V gene lookup returns CDR1 SGHNT and CDR2 YYREEE (reference sequence). V lost 0 bases and J lost 3; bases outside the gene matches: 7. The CDR3 totals 16 residues. The DNA for the CDR3 is TGTGCCAGCAGCTTGGGGGGGGGTCACGGAACAGATACGCAGTATTTT. Its protein is CASSLGGGHGTDTQYF.

This clone was seen more than once but under ten times. The CDR3, as DNA: TGTGCCAGTAGCCGTGGAAGCGGTGAGGGTTTCTTT. Residues: CASSRGSGEGFF. V gene TRBV19 combines with J gene TRBJ1-1; no definite D call. The CDR3 loop spans 12 amino acids. Looked up from germline, CDR1 is LNHDA and CDR2 is SQIVND (reference sequence). The germline V and J ends were trimmed by 6 bases and 13 bases, with 18 bases remaining between them.

The V call is TRBV6-5, the J call TRBJ2-7; 8 nucleotides line up with TRBD1. Unmatched junction bases numbered 2, after V lost 4 bases and J lost 6 bases. The germline gives CDR1 MNHEY, CDR2 SVGAGI. This CDR3 is built from 12 residues. For the CDR3, the DNA is TGTGCCAGCAGTTCCACAGGGGGCGAGCAGTACTTC. This codes for CASSSTGGEQYF.

The V and J genes are TRBV9 and TRBJ1-6; D unresolved. V shed 3 bases and J shed 6 bases, with 10 bases lying between them. CDR1 and CDR2 (germline): SGDLS, YYNGEE. The CDR3 runs to 14 residues. CDR3 amino acids: CASSALPSNSPLHF. The CDR3 DNA sequence: TGTGCCAGCAGCGCCCTGCCCAGTAATTCACCCCTCCACTTT.

The chain links TRBV18 to TRBJ1-6; perhaps TRBD1 as D (6 bases). CDR3 size: 17 residues. Trimming removed 1 base at V and 5 bases at J, with 15 bases between. Germline V CDR1 and CDR2: KGHSH, LQKENI. CDR3: CASSPQEGGANNSPLHF. The CDR3 DNA reads TGTGCCAGCTCACCACAGGAAGGGGGGGCGAATAATTCACCCCTCCACTTT.

Here the CDR3 reads CASRMGASTGELFF. The CDR3 nucleotides are TGTGCCAGCAGGATGGGGGCCTCGACCGGGGAGCTGTTTTTT. The chain employs TRBV7-9 and TRBJ2-2, with D perhaps matching TRBD1 (6 bases). The V and J ends lost 6 bases and 5 bases respectively, with 13 bases between them. Looked up from germline, CDR1 is SEHNR and CDR2 is FQNEAQ (reference sequence). This CDR3 contains 14 residues.